The 21 T cell receptor beta chains presented below share a single source sample, sequenced in a study of T-cell memory formation after mild COVID-19. In TCRdb, the 5' RACE reads were re-called with MiXCR into one record per CDR3 protein. This sample has roughly 80,000 distinct CDR3 sequences, with approximately 14% found just once. The sequenced sample consisted of PBMCs or a T cell subset sorted from them (not recorded which). These receptors were collected from an adult woman who had mild COVID-19 (a few samples of this study predate the infection). Cell type and time point are not known.

This chain uses TRBV30 with TRBJ1-1; 9 bases match TRBD1. Germline V gene sequence: CDR1 GTSNPN, CDR2 SVGIG (reference sequence). V was pared by 5 bases and J by 5 bases, with 9 bases of the junction left unmatched. The CDR3 sequence is 14 residues long. Here the CDR3 reads CAWHTGTGRTEAFF. Here the CDR3 DNA reads TGTGCCTGGCACACCGGGACAGGGAGAACTGAAGCTTTCTTT.

The chain carries TRBV24-1 and TRBJ2-2; no reliable D call. Between the trimmed V and J ends, which lost 3 bases and 2 bases, there was a span of 3 bases. The V gene's germline CDR1 is KGHDR and CDR2 SFDVKD. The length of the CDR3 is 13 residues. CDR3 amino acids: CATSDRNTGELFF. The DNA of the CDR3 is TGTGCCACCAGTGATCGTAACACCGGGGAGCTGTTTTTT.

This clonotype was seen only a few times. The rearrangement joins TRBV6-5 to TRBJ1-5; 8 nucleotides agree with TRBD1. CDR1 is MNHEY, CDR2 SVGAGI, per germline. The CDR3 has 14 residues. The V gene end was trimmed by 6 bases and the J gene end by 5 bases; junction bases not matched to a gene: 6. This CDR3 is CASRSGTGDQPQHF. The CDR3 DNA reads as TGTGCCAGCAGGTCCGGGACAGGCGATCAGCCCCAGCATTTT.

This clonotype appeared many times. The rearrangement joins TRBV7-9 to TRBJ2-3; D gene ambiguous. The germline V and J ends were trimmed by 8 bases and 4 bases, with 7 bases remaining between them. CDR3 length: 11 amino acids. CDR1 is SEHNR and CDR2 is FQNEAQ in the germline V gene (reference sequence). This chain's CDR3 is CASGGSDTQYF. As DNA, the CDR3 is TGTGCCAGCGGCGGTTCAGATACGCAGTATTTT.

CDR3 in DNA: TGTGCCATCAGTGAGTCGAGGGGGGGAAGCACTGAAGCTTTCTTT. It codes for CAISESRGGSTEAFF. The chain links TRBV10-3 to TRBJ1-1, with D possibly TRBD1 on 6 matching bases. The CDR3 loop spans 15 amino acids. Trimming left V 0 bases short and J 4 bases short, with 12 bases between. Germline V gene lookup returns CDR1 ENHRY and CDR2 SYGVKD.

This clonotype showed up many times. J is TRBJ2-7 and V is TRBV7-9; D may correspond to TRBD1 or TRBD2 (5 bases each). Germline V gene sequence: CDR1 SEHNR, CDR2 FQNEAQ (reference sequence). The V end was cut by 1 base, the J end by 4 bases, with 23 bases between. The CDR3 is 18 residues long. For the CDR3, the DNA is TGTGCCAGCAGCTTAGTAATGGCTACCGGGACGCCAATTTACGAGCAGTACTTC. Protein sequence: CASSLVMATGTPIYEQYF.

The J gene is TRBJ2-7, the V gene TRBV6-1; either TRBD1 or TRBD2 may supply D (7 bases each). The germline V gene has CDR1 MNHNS and CDR2 SASEGT. The CDR3 covers 14 residues. Trimming left V 1 base short and J 5 bases short, with 12 bases between. The CDR3 spells CASSEGEGADEQYF. CDR3 nucleotides: TGTGCCAGCAGTGAAGGGGAGGGGGCCGACGAGCAGTACTTC.

This clonotype was detected many times. The chain couples TRBV7-9 to TRBJ1-6; unclear D gene. Trimming shortened V by 1 base and J by 0 bases, and 10 bases separated the two germline ends. Germline CDR1 and CDR2: SEHNR and FQNEAQ (reference sequence). CDR3 size: 17 residues. The CDR3 region has the DNA TGTGCCAGCAGCTTAGGGACGGGGAGCTCCTATAATTCACCCCTCCACTTT. It codes for CASSLGTGSSYNSPLHF.

The chain's CDR3 is CASSLGTSGGHPEVTQYF. CDR3 nucleotides: TGCGCCAGCAGCTTGGGGACTAGCGGGGGGCACCCGGAAGTTACGCAGTATTTT. The chain employs TRBV5-1 and TRBJ2-3; 14 bases map to TRBD2. The CDR3 runs 18 residues. Germline assignment: CDR1 SGHRS and CDR2 YFSETQ. V dropped 0 bases and J dropped 8; count of bases not matched to a gene: 11.

The chain employs TRBV15 and TRBJ2-3; D is ambiguous. The V and J ends lost 5 bases and 2 bases respectively, with 11 bases between them. The CDR3 is 14 amino acids. Germline assignment: CDR1 LNHNV and CDR2 YYDKDF (reference sequence). The CDR3 sequence: CATSGTAYTDTQYF. CDR3 coding DNA: TGTGCCACCAGCGGAACGGCCTACACAGATACGCAGTATTTT.

This clonotype was seen a handful of times. V gene TRBV2 combines with J gene TRBJ2-1; D gene ambiguous. The CDR3 loop spans 14 amino acids. Germline V gene lookup returns CDR1 SNHLY and CDR2 FYNNEI. V shed 2 bases and J shed 4 bases, with 9 bases lying between them. In DNA, the CDR3 is TGTGCCAGCAGTGAATCCACACCGTACAATGAGCAGTTCTTC. This gives the protein CASSESTPYNEQFF.

CDR3 loop: CSARAPGLAVLYEQYF. The CDR3 coding sequence is TGCAGTGCTAGAGCCCCGGGACTAGCGGTACTGTACGAGCAGTACTTC. The chain has TRBV20-1 and TRBJ2-7, with 11 bases lining up with TRBD2. The V gene end was trimmed by 1 base and the J gene end by 4 bases; junction bases not matched to a gene: 9. The CDR3 loop spans 16 amino acids. Germline V CDR1 and CDR2: DFQATT, SNEGSKA (reference sequence).

The chain couples TRBV5-1 to TRBJ2-1; the D call may be TRBD1 or TRBD2 (5 bases each). V lost 1 base and J lost 9, with 8 bases in between. CDR3 length equals 12 residues. Germline loops: CDR1 SGHRS, CDR2 YFSETQ. This CDR3 is CASSLYGTEQFF. For the CDR3, the DNA is TGCGCCAGCAGCTTGTATGGGACTGAGCAGTTCTTC.

This clonotype was found a few times. The chain employs TRBV5-6 and TRBJ2-1; D may be TRBD2 (6 bases). Trimming cost V 2 bases and J 9 bases, with 9 bases left between them. Germline assignment: CDR1 SGHDT and CDR2 YYEEEE. The CDR3 totals 12 residues. As DNA, the CDR3 is TGTGCCAGCAGCTTTTCCGGGGGTGAGCAGTTCTTC. This translates into CASSFSGGEQFF. The full variable domain, completed using reference TRBV5-6 and TRBJ2-1, is DAGVTQSPTHLIKTRGQQVTLRCSPKSGHDTVSWYQQALGQGPQFIFQYYEEEERQRGNFPDRFSGHQFPNYSSELNVNALLLGDSALYLCASSFSGGEQFFGPGTRLTVL.

This clonotype turned up a few times. The chain uses TRBV2 and TRBJ2-7; D is undetermined. This CDR3 contains 15 residues. The germline V and J ends were trimmed by 5 bases and 0 bases, with 14 bases remaining between them. Looked up from germline, CDR1 is SNHLY and CDR2 is FYNNEI. The CDR3: CASSSGPLASYEQYF. The CDR3 region has the DNA TGTGCCAGCAGTTCAGGACCCCTTGCCTCCTACGAGCAGTACTTC.

This clonotype occurred a few times. CDR3 coding DNA: TGTGCCAGCAGCTTGCATTTGACAGGGGCTCCCTACAATGAGCAGTTCTTC. Protein product: CASSLHLTGAPYNEQFF. The chain employs TRBV11-3 and TRBJ2-1; 8 bases match TRBD1. The CDR3 spans 17 residues. The germline V gene encodes CDR1 SGHNT and CDR2 YENEEA. Trimming cost V 3 bases and J 2 bases; bases outside gene matches: 9.

There are a few counts of this clonotype. The rearrangement joins TRBV7-8 to TRBJ2-1; D may be TRBD2 (6 bases). Trimming took off 5 bases at V and 6 bases at J, with 8 bases between the two ends. Per germline, CDR1 SGHVS and CDR2 FQNEAQ. CDR3 length: 12 residues. CDR3 nucleotides: TGTGCCAGCAGCCAACTAGCCAATGAGCAGTTCTTC. Protein product: CASSQLANEQFF.

V usage is TRBV6-6 and J usage is TRBJ2-7; D is ambiguous. The CDR3 consists of 13 residues. In germline, CDR1 is MNHNY, CDR2 SVGAGI (reference sequence). V was clipped by 6 bases and J by 6 bases, with 15 bases between them. The CDR3 sequence is CASSRLLGIEQYF. For the CDR3, the DNA is TGTGCCAGCAGCCGCCTGCTGGGAATCGAGCAGTACTTC.

The chain has TRBV5-4 and TRBJ1-2, with 11 positions matching TRBD1. The CDR3 runs to 18 residues. V was clipped by 1 base and J by 5 bases; unmatched bases: 13. Germline loops: CDR1 SGHNT, CDR2 YYREEE (reference sequence). The CDR3 DNA is TGTGCCAGCAGCTTGTTAAATGGACAGGGGGCGCCGGTATATGGCTACACCTTC. This codes for CASSLLNGQGAPVYGYTF.

The table lists this clonotype with a few counts. The genes are TRBV5-1 and TRBJ2-3, with 7 positions matching TRBD1. The V gene end was trimmed by 4 bases and the J gene end by 2 bases; junction bases not matched to a gene: 4. Germline assignment: CDR1 SGHRS and CDR2 YFSETQ. The CDR3 runs 14 residues. The CDR3 here is CASSTGQFTDTQYF. CDR3 nucleotides: TGCGCCAGCAGCACGGGACAGTTCACAGATACGCAGTATTTT.

The chain recombines TRBV9 with TRBJ1-1; no definite D call. V gave up 4 bases and J gave up 1 base, with 17 bases separating them. CDR1 and CDR2 (germline): SGDLS, YYNGEE. The CDR3 loop spans 16 amino acids. DNA for the CDR3: TGTGCCAGCAGCTTTAGCGTGAGGTCGTCGAACACTGAAGCTTTCTTT. It encodes CASSFSVRSSNTEAFF.